This is a list of T cell receptor beta chains from one sample in a study of identical twins. TCRdb reanalysed the 5' RACE reads using MiXCR and keeps one entry per CDR3 protein. The sample has roughly 690,000 distinct CDR3 sequences, approximately 6% seen once. The specimen sequenced was naive T cells sorted from blood. The receptors shown here come from a man younger than 35 in good health. The conserved cysteine and the conserved F or W are not part of the CDR3 here. Each record gives: J gene, V gene, CDR3 protein.

J gene: TRBJ2-7
V gene: TRBV20-1
CDR3 protein: SARDGALDEQY

J gene: TRBJ2-3
V gene: TRBV4-1
CDR3 protein: ASSQSPGTGGEDTQY

J gene: TRBJ2-1
V gene: TRBV7-2
CDR3 protein: ASSLVQREGRNEQF

J gene: TRBJ2-3
V gene: TRBV24-1
CDR3 protein: ATSGWGGVTSTDTQY

J gene: TRBJ2-1
V gene: TRBV6-1
CDR3 protein: ASSRPGLAGFNEQF

J gene: TRBJ2-1
V gene: TRBV9
CDR3 protein: ASSATGTGDTFGQF

J gene: TRBJ2-1
V gene: TRBV24-1
CDR3 protein: ATQSGSPFQEQF

J gene: TRBJ2-7
V gene: TRBV20-1
CDR3 protein: SARVSVDPTIGQY

J gene: TRBJ2-2
V gene: TRBV7-2
CDR3 protein: ASSLGEGAVGELF

J gene: TRBJ2-1
V gene: TRBV14
CDR3 protein: ASSQAIHDNEQF

J gene: TRBJ1-1
V gene: TRBV4-2
CDR3 protein: ASSQLTGVNTEAF

J gene: TRBJ2-5
V gene: TRBV20-1
CDR3 protein: SARADHREETQY

J gene: TRBJ2-5
V gene: TRBV5-1
CDR3 protein: ASSRAPTGQETQY

J gene: TRBJ2-1
V gene: TRBV7-2
CDR3 protein: ASSLGFGHLSYNEQF

J gene: TRBJ1-2
V gene: TRBV12-3/TRBV12-4
CDR3 protein: ASSFHETAYGYT

J gene: TRBJ2-5
V gene: TRBV11-2
CDR3 protein: ASTAPALAGGPLETQY

J gene: TRBJ1-4
V gene: TRBV7-8
CDR3 protein: ASSLGVTNEKLF

J gene: TRBJ1-6
V gene: TRBV7-9
CDR3 protein: ASSLEQWNSPLH

J gene: TRBJ2-7
V gene: TRBV14
CDR3 protein: ASSQGLLIAGVYEQY

J gene: TRBJ1-6
V gene: TRBV5-4
CDR3 protein: ASSLKLLQGANSPLH

J gene: TRBJ2-3
V gene: TRBV29-1
CDR3 protein: SVLHGQGDIDTQY

J gene: TRBJ2-1
V gene: TRBV15
CDR3 protein: ATSRAGGSSYNEQF

J gene: TRBJ1-2
V gene: TRBV29-1
CDR3 protein: SVVQDGYT

J gene: TRBJ2-1
V gene: TRBV20-1
CDR3 protein: SAPTSGLGEQF

J gene: TRBJ1-2
V gene: TRBV7-8
CDR3 protein: ASSLGLGGTNYGYT

J gene: TRBJ2-7
V gene: TRBV20-1
CDR3 protein: SAADEQY

J gene: TRBJ2-3
V gene: TRBV29-1
CDR3 protein: SVEGGGQNTDTQC

J gene: TRBJ2-2
V gene: TRBV20-1
CDR3 protein: SARVGRLITGELF

J gene: TRBJ2-7
V gene: TRBV6-2/TRBV6-3
CDR3 protein: ASSPWTSGRAIYEQY

J gene: TRBJ2-7
V gene: TRBV11-2
CDR3 protein: ASRPIAGGPPFEQY

J gene: TRBJ2-3
V gene: TRBV7-8
CDR3 protein: ASSLGPIASGSIYTQY

J gene: TRBJ2-1
V gene: TRBV24-1
CDR3 protein: ATSDDLSRTRHPNEQF

J gene: TRBJ2-3
V gene: TRBV5-5
CDR3 protein: ASSLTEDTQY

J gene: TRBJ1-1
V gene: TRBV2
CDR3 protein: ASRITGTAEAF

J gene: TRBJ2-1
V gene: TRBV12-3/TRBV12-4
CDR3 protein: ASTPTGRGEQF

J gene: TRBJ2-2
V gene: TRBV2
CDR3 protein: ASSSVEWGTGELF

J gene: TRBJ2-7
V gene: TRBV12-3/TRBV12-4
CDR3 protein: ASSFRRDGEQY

J gene: TRBJ1-1
V gene: TRBV12-3/TRBV12-4
CDR3 protein: ASSLPGTEEAF

J gene: TRBJ2-7
V gene: TRBV29-1
CDR3 protein: SVLTGIESYEQY

J gene: TRBJ2-3
V gene: TRBV25-1
CDR3 protein: ASSDDRGTDTQY

J gene: TRBJ2-1
V gene: TRBV7-9
CDR3 protein: ASSSPGTYNEQF

J gene: TRBJ1-4
V gene: TRBV7-2
CDR3 protein: ASSAGGADEKLF

J gene: TRBJ2-1
V gene: TRBV28
CDR3 protein: ASSDLAGPLYNEQF

J gene: TRBJ2-2
V gene: TRBV5-1
CDR3 protein: ASSVQGTGELF

J gene: TRBJ2-2
V gene: TRBV12-3/TRBV12-4
CDR3 protein: ASSLARDSKNTGELF

J gene: TRBJ2-3
V gene: TRBV19
CDR3 protein: ASSLEPEAGPTNTQY

J gene: TRBJ2-5
V gene: TRBV11-2
CDR3 protein: ASSFSVGPQETQY

J gene: TRBJ1-1
V gene: TRBV18
CDR3 protein: ASSPKSGGGAF